This T cell receptor (beta chain) was profiled in a study of T cells in Graves' hyperthyroidism and ophthalmopathy. The overall study: Specimen type is peripheral blood, collected at initial diagnosis prior to any treatment.

Study-level points and caveats: In the blood, most expanded thyroid clonotypes above 0.001 appeared as well. Ophthalmopathy stood apart from stable hyperthyroidism in a 13 V-J model.

The diagnostic basis comprised clinical symptoms, serum thyroxine and TRAb, thyroid ultrasound and orbital computed tomography. From RNA transcripts, TCR beta CDR3 regions were amplified. HTBI primers drove first-round RT-PCR of the TCR CDR3. From the multiplex PCR reads, TCRdb called clonotypes with MiXCR, one entry per CDR3 protein. Among 300,000 to 400,000 distinct CDR3 sequences, 14% were seen once, and the ten largest hold roughly 9.6%. The sample holds many counts of this clonotype. Antigen: not known. The germline V gene has CDR1 SNHLY and CDR2 FYNNEI. The V gene end was trimmed by 5 bases and the J gene end by 6 bases; junction bases not matched to a gene: 9. The CDR3 consists of 15 residues.

The chain recombines TRBV2 with TRBJ1-2; TRBD1 aligns across 10 bases. The specimen was blood. This TCR was recovered from a woman aged 60-70 years with Graves' hyperthyroidism. CDR3 protein: CASSQSGTGDDGYTF. CDR3 DNA: TGTGCCAGCAGTCAATCCGGGACAGGGGACGATGGCTACACCTTC. The full variable domain, rest sourced from reference TRBV2 and TRBJ1-2, is EPEVTQTPSHQVTQMGQEVILRCVPISNHLYFYWYRQILGQKVEFLVSFYNNEISEKSEIFDDQFSVERPDGSNFTLKIRSTKLEDSAMYFCASSQSGTGDDGYTFGSGTRLTVV.